The 13 T cell receptor beta chains below were found in one sample sequenced in a study of beta chain features in type 1 diabetes (dated by TCRdb to the late 2010s). No antigens are known for them. The paper's findings and limits, for the study overall: A moderate but significant shortening of TCRB CDR3 length was observed in type 1 diabetes patients in all four CD4+ subsets.

Receptor amplification or capture employed the immunoSEQ multiplex PCR assay. The entire amount of isolated RNA was reverse transcribed using the High Capacity cDNA Reverse Transcription Kit, so the sequenced TCRB transcripts were expressed ones. The table was pulled from immuneACCESS by TCRdb, which kept in-frame rearrangements only. Such tables lose some clones; where checked, under half of the loss comes from unresolved V genes, and the rest has no known cause. Across this sample there are 350,000 to 450,000 clones, with 10% to 15% seen only once. 0.0095% to 0.012% of the sample rests with the top ten. Sequencing used naive CD4+ T cells from blood. Per the publication, the cell subset or site label means: true naive CD4+ T cells. All receptors come from a woman between 18 and 30 years old with type 1 diabetes.

This clone was seen a handful of times. This rearrangement joins TRBV19 to TRBJ1-1; perhaps TRBD1 as D (5 bases). V was trimmed by 8 bases and J by 1 base, leaving 5 bases between them. The CDR3 has 11 residues. Germline V gene sequence: CDR1 LNHDA, CDR2 SQIVND (reference sequence). DNA of the CDR3: TGTGCCAGTGACAGGAACACTGAAGCTTTCTTT. This encodes CASDRNTEAFF.

This clone was counted only a few times. This chain uses TRBV4-3 with TRBJ2-1; the match to TRBD2 covers 9 bases. The V gene end was trimmed by 3 bases and the J gene end by 6 bases; junction bases not matched to a gene: 6. Per the germline V gene, CDR1 is LGHNA and CDR2 is YSLEER. CDR3 length: 15 residues. The CDR3 sequence is CASSQEPTSGNEQFF. CDR3 in DNA: TGCGCCAGCAGCCAGGAACCGACTAGCGGCAATGAGCAGTTCTTC.

This chain uses TRBV29-1 with TRBJ2-5; possibly TRBD2 for D (5 bases). Germline V lookup: CDR1 SQVTM, CDR2 ANQGSEA. CDR3 length: 15 amino acids. With 6 bases removed from V and 2 bases from J, the gap between germline ends came to 19 bases. The CDR3 DNA reads as TGCAGCGTCAGCGGCCCTGCCGGGGAACAAGAGACCCAGTACTTC. Its translation: CSVSGPAGEQETQYF. Full variable domain (outside the CDR3, taken from reference TRBV29-1 and TRBJ2-5): SAVISQKPSRDICQRGTSLTIQCQVDSQVTMMFWYRQQPGQSLTLIATANQGSEATYESGFVIDKFPISRPNLTFSTLTVSNMSPEDSSIYLCSVSGPAGEQETQYFGPGTRLLVL.

The rearrangement links TRBV30 to TRBJ1-2; D possibly corresponds to TRBD1 (5 bases). This CDR3 spans 12 amino acids. Germline CDR1 reads GTSNPN; CDR2 reads SVGIG (reference sequence). Trimming shortened V by 4 bases and J by 8 bases, and 14 bases separated the two germline ends. The CDR3 DNA reads as TGTGCCTGGATATCCAGGGTGCTAGGCTACACCTTC. It encodes CAWISRVLGYTF.

This clone was observed a handful of times. The CDR3 sequence is CASSQLDRDASEQYF. The CDR3 DNA reads as TGCGCCAGCAGCCAACTGGACAGGGACGCTTCCGAGCAGTACTTC. The rearrangement joins TRBV4-3 to TRBJ2-7; 8 nucleotides agree with TRBD1. With V trimmed by 2 bases and J by 6 bases, 9 bases remained unmatched. The CDR3 is 15 amino acids. Germline CDR1 is LGHNA and CDR2 is YSLEER.

This clone was detected a few times. The chain links TRBV18 to TRBJ1-2, with TRBD1 matching 10 bases. V lost 3 bases, J lost 2 bases, and 0 bases stayed unmatched. CDR1 is KGHSH and CDR2 is LQKENI in the germline V gene. This CDR3 is built from 14 residues. The CDR3 bases are TGTGCCAGCTCACCGACAGGGGGCAACTATGGCTACACCTTC. Its protein product is CASSPTGGNYGYTF. The full variable domain, completed using reference TRBV18 and TRBJ1-2, is NAGVMQNPRHLVRRRGQEARLRCSPMKGHSHVYWYRQLPEEGLKFMVYLQKENIIDESGMPKERFSAEFPKEGPSILRIQQVVRGDSAAYFCASSPTGGNYGYTFGSGTRLTVV.

V is TRBV29-1 and J is TRBJ2-2; TRBD1 matches 9 bases. This CDR3 has 15 residues. Germline V gene lookup returns CDR1 SQVTM and CDR2 ANQGSEA. The ends lost 4 bases at V and 7 bases at J; junction bases unmatched: 10. CDR3 sequence reads: CSVGTGGSFVGELFF. As DNA, the CDR3 is TGCAGCGTTGGTACAGGGGGCTCTTTTGTCGGGGAGCTGTTTTTT.

This clone appeared a few times. This chain connects TRBV4-2 to TRBJ2-1; TRBD2 aligns across 8 bases. The CDR3 has 16 residues. V shed 4 bases and J 10 bases; nucleotides not matched to a gene: 15. Germline V gene data show CDR1 as LGHNA and CDR2 as YNFKEQ. The CDR3 nucleotides are TGTGCCAGCAGCCTCCTTAGCGGGGCCACGGGACGAGAGCAGTTCTTC. This encodes CASSLLSGATGREQFF.

This clone was detected only a few times. The chain uses TRBV28 and TRBJ1-5; 9 bases agree with TRBD1. Germline V gives CDR1 MDHEN, CDR2 SYDVKM. Germline trimming cut 4 bases from V and 6 bases from J; bases unmatched to any gene: 10. The CDR3 is 16 amino acids. The DNA of the CDR3 is TGTGCCAGCAGTTCCTTGGACAGGGGCAATGGTCAGCCCCAGCATTTT. Encoded protein: CASSSLDRGNGQPQHF.

This clone was detected only a few times. The chain couples TRBV19 to TRBJ2-7; TRBD1 aligns across 7 bases. CDR3 length: 15 residues. V gave up 5 bases and J gave up 6 bases; unmatched junction bases: 13. The germline V gene has CDR1 LNHDA and CDR2 SQIVND (reference sequence). CDR3 sequence: CASSWFGEDRSEQYF. In DNA, the CDR3 is TGTGCCAGTAGTTGGTTCGGAGAGGACAGGAGCGAGCAGTACTTC.

This clone has more than one count but fewer than ten. The chain is built from TRBV29-1 and TRBJ2-7; 12 bases line up with TRBD1. Trimming removed 2 bases from V and 6 bases from J; junction bases left unmatched: 5. The V gene's germline CDR1 is SQVTM and CDR2 ANQGSEA. This CDR3 has 14 amino acids. The CDR3 loop is CSVERDRGPGEQYF. The CDR3 nucleotides read TGCAGCGTTGAAAGGGACAGGGGGCCCGGCGAGCAGTACTTC.

The J gene is TRBJ2-5, the V gene TRBV13; 10 bases are shared with TRBD1. After removal of 4 bases from V and 7 bases from J, the junction contained 6 bases not matched to a gene. The CDR3 covers 14 residues. Germline V lookup: CDR1 PRHDT, CDR2 FYEKMQ (reference sequence). CDR3 sequence: CASSSGQGIGTQYF. The CDR3 bases are TGTGCCAGCAGCTCGGGACAGGGGATCGGGACCCAGTACTTC.

This clone was detected only a few times. V is TRBV19 and J is TRBJ2-7; D unclear. Germline values: CDR1 LNHDA, CDR2 SQIVND (reference sequence). The CDR3 is 11 residues long. V lost 4 bases, J lost 3 bases, and 4 bases lay in between. CDR3 sequence: CASSNSYEQYF. CDR3 bases: TGTGCCAGTAGTAACAGCTACGAGCAGTACTTC.